The clone carrying this TCR beta chain was seen only a few times. Its antigen is still unknown. This may come from a read error, since a much larger clone is one base off. The treatment is: oral pan-JAK inhibitor, 5-10 mg twice daily. PBMCs were stained for CD3, CD4 and CD8, and CD4+ and CD8+ T cells were sorted. This sample stems from a study of CD8+ T cells in alopecia areata. At the level of the study: Each day, treated patients took oral tofacitinib twice, at 5 to 10 mg per dose.

This CDR3 comprises 13 residues. Germline V lookup: CDR1 SGHAT, CDR2 FQDESV (reference sequence). The germline V and J ends were trimmed by 0 bases and 0 bases, with 2 bases remaining between them. cDNA serving as the sequencing template came from extracted, reverse transcribed RNA. Produced via immunoSEQ multiplex PCR; TCRdb's table is partial and in-frame only. The sample yields some 170,000 clones, about 54% seen once. Study outcomes and limitations: Among the 100 top clones, expanded CD8+ clones, like scalp clonality, were significantly decreased by tofacitinib.

The rearrangement joins TRBV11-1 to TRBJ1-1; D unclear. This specimen was CD4+ T cells sorted from blood, taken at approximately week 56, from a patient treated with tofacitinib. The TCR comes from a human donor with alopecia areata. The CDR3, as DNA: TGTGCCAGCAGCTTAGCCATGAACACTGAAGCTTTCTTT. Its translation is CASSLAMNTEAFF.